Below are 29 T cell receptor beta chains sequenced from a single sample in a study of graft-versus-host responses after intestinal transplantation. Generated by immunoSEQ multiplex PCR, the TCRdb table keeps only in-frame clones and is missing some. Among under 15,000 clones listed, 70% to 75% were seen once. Graft specimens yielded both intraepithelial and lamina propria lymphocytes. The sequencing here drew on ileum tissue, taken 142 days after intestinal transplantation. The receptors derive from a human patient who received an intestinal transplant, so some T cells may come from the graft donor.

The chain is built from TRBV15 and TRBJ2-1, with 9 bases aligning to TRBD2. The CDR3 contains 16 residues. With 3 bases clipped from V and 1 base from J, the junction kept 4 bases outside the gene matches. Germline V gives CDR1 LNHNV, CDR2 YYDKDF (reference sequence). The CDR3 DNA reads as TGTGCCACCAGCAGCGGCGCGGGAGGGTCCTACAATGAGCAGTTCTTC. Translation: CATSSGAGGSYNEQFF. Full variable domain (outside the CDR3, taken from reference TRBV15 and TRBJ2-1): DAMVIQNPRYQVTQFGKPVTLSCSQTLNHNVMYWYQQKSSQAPKLLFHYYDKDFNNEADTPDNFQSRRPNTSFCFLDIRSPGLGDTAMYLCATSSGAGGSYNEQFFGPGTRLTVL.

V gene TRBV27 combines with J gene TRBJ2-3; 10 bases match TRBD1. Germline-derived CDR1 and CDR2 are MNHEY and SMNVEV (reference sequence). This CDR3 region has 13 residues. The ends lost 6 bases at V and 6 bases at J; junction bases unmatched: 3. CDR3 in DNA: TGTGCCAGCAGAGACAGGGGGCCGGATACGCAGTATTTT. Its protein product is CASRDRGPDTQYF.

The rearrangement joins TRBV5-1 to TRBJ1-2; 7 bases map to TRBD1. This CDR3 spans 13 amino acids. Losses at the gene ends were 1 base for V and 14 bases for J; bases not matched to a gene: 11. Looked up from germline, CDR1 is SGHRS and CDR2 is YFSETQ. This CDR3 reads CASSLKSTGMSTF. The CDR3 DNA reads as TGCGCCAGCAGCTTGAAGTCGACAGGGATGAGTACCTTC.

The chain carries TRBV4-2 and TRBJ2-5, with TRBD2 matching 9 bases. V lost 0 bases to trimming and J lost 4 bases; unmatched junction nucleotides: 9. Germline V gene lookup returns CDR1 LGHNA and CDR2 YNFKEQ. The CDR3 is 17 amino acids. In DNA form, the CDR3 reads TGTGCCAGCAGCCAAGACTCCTCTTTTAGCGGGGGAGAGACCCAGTACTTC. Translating gives CASSQDSSFSGGETQYF.

This clone was seen a single time. The V and J genes are TRBV5-6 and TRBJ2-2; no reliable D call. The V end was cut by 1 base, the J end by 7 bases, with 8 bases between. CDR3 length equals 13 residues. From germline, CDR1 is SGHDT and CDR2 YYEEEE. As DNA, the CDR3 is TGTGCCAGCAGCTTGCCGTCCGGCGGGGAGCTGTTTTTT. Protein sequence: CASSLPSGGELFF. The variable domain in full, completed from reference TRBV5-6 and TRBJ2-2, reads DAGVTQSPTHLIKTRGQQVTLRCSPKSGHDTVSWYQQALGQGPQFIFQYYEEEERQRGNFPDRFSGHQFPNYSSELNVNALLLGDSALYLCASSLPSGGELFFGEGSRLTVL.

This chain uses TRBV4-3 with TRBJ2-7; TRBD2 matches at 7 bases. Germline loops: CDR1 LGHNA, CDR2 YSLEER. This CDR3 region has 17 residues. V lost 0 bases and J lost 4; bases outside the gene matches: 12. The CDR3: CASSQDLRLADFYEQYF. DNA of the CDR3: TGCGCCAGCAGCCAAGATCTGCGGCTAGCGGATTTTTACGAGCAGTACTTC.

There are a few counts of this clone. The V gene is TRBV4-2, the J gene TRBJ1-2; D not certain. The germline gives CDR1 LGHNA, CDR2 YNFKEQ. Trimming stripped 3 bases from V and 2 bases from J, with 4 bases between. This CDR3 is built from 12 residues. CDR3 sequence: CASSQTNYGYTF. In DNA form, the CDR3 reads TGTGCCAGCAGCCAGACAAACTATGGCTACACCTTC.

This clone was seen once. The chain combines TRBV19 with TRBJ2-1, with 10 bases identical to TRBD2. Trimming cost V 4 bases and J 9 bases; bases outside gene matches: 3. This CDR3 is 13 amino acids long. The germline V gene encodes CDR1 LNHDA and CDR2 SQIVND (reference sequence). CDR3 amino acids: CASSTQRGGEQFF. CDR3 DNA sequence: TGTGCCAGTAGTACCCAGCGGGGGGGTGAGCAGTTCTTC.

The chain uses TRBV11-2 and TRBJ2-7; TRBD2 might be the D (5 bases). Deletions cut 6 bases from V and 4 bases from J, with 16 bases between. The length of the CDR3 is 14 residues. Per the germline V gene, CDR1 is SGHAT and CDR2 is FQNNGV. The CDR3 sequence: CASSGPTWTYEQYF. The CDR3 region has the DNA TGTGCCAGCAGTGGACCGACCTGGACTTACGAGCAGTACTTC.

This sequence joins TRBV5-5 and TRBJ1-2, with 9 positions matching TRBD1. The CDR3 contains 14 residues. Trimming took 4 bases from V and 8 from J; bases not matched to a gene: 9. Germline V gene lookup returns CDR1 SGHKS and CDR2 YYEKEE (reference sequence). The CDR3 here is CASSTGQGLDGYTF. The CDR3 coding sequence is TGTGCCAGCAGCACGGGACAGGGACTTGACGGCTACACCTTC.

The chain joins TRBV10-3 to TRBJ1-5; tentative D call: TRBD1 (6 bases). The germline V and J ends were trimmed by 3 bases and 0 bases, with 15 bases remaining between them. The germline gives CDR1 ENHRY, CDR2 SYGVKD. The CDR3 is 17 amino acids. CDR3 in amino acids: CAISEPKQGISNQPQHF. The CDR3 nucleotides are TGTGCCATCAGTGAACCCAAACAGGGAATTAGCAATCAGCCCCAGCATTTT.

J is TRBJ2-7 and V is TRBV28; 7 bases line up with TRBD1. Trimming cost V 2 bases and J 4 bases; bases outside gene matches: 14. Per the germline V gene, CDR1 is MDHEN and CDR2 is SYDVKM. This CDR3 is built from 17 residues. Here the CDR3 reads CASSLASRRQGQYEQYF. CDR3 nucleotides: TGTGCCAGCAGTTTAGCTTCCCGGCGACAGGGCCAATACGAGCAGTACTTC.

The chain joins TRBV5-1 to TRBJ2-2; 7 bases are a match to TRBD2. Looked up from germline, CDR1 is SGHRS and CDR2 is YFSETQ. Trimming took 1 base from V and 6 from J; bases not matched to a gene: 0. This CDR3 spans 13 amino acids. The CDR3 coding sequence is TGCGCCAGCAGCTTGCGGGAGGCCGGGGAGCTGTTTTTT. This sequence encodes CASSLREAGELFF.

The CDR3 reads CASSFPDRGDTEAFF. CDR3 DNA sequence: TGTGCCAGCAGCTTCCCGGACAGGGGGGACACTGAAGCTTTCTTT. The chain joins TRBV7-9 to TRBJ1-1, with 10 bases identical to TRBD1. V lost 3 bases to trimming and J lost 3 bases; unmatched junction nucleotides: 4. The length of the CDR3 is 15 residues. The germline V gene has CDR1 SEHNR and CDR2 FQNEAQ (reference sequence).

J is TRBJ1-2 and V is TRBV6-5; 7 bases are a match to TRBD1. This CDR3 region has 15 residues. The junction had 9 bases not matched to a gene; V was cut back by 5 bases and J by 3 bases. Germline V lookup: CDR1 MNHEY, CDR2 SVGAGI. The CDR3 reads CASSGGTDSDYGYTF. In nucleotides, the CDR3 is TGTGCCAGCAGTGGGGGGACAGACTCCGACTATGGCTACACCTTC.

This clone occurred a few times. This chain connects TRBV7-2 to TRBJ2-5; the D gene is possibly TRBD2 (6 bases). The CDR3 runs 13 residues. Per the germline V gene, CDR1 is SGHTA and CDR2 is FQGNSA. Trimming removed 3 bases at V and 9 bases at J, with 14 bases between. For the CDR3, the DNA is TGTGCCAGCAGCTTTGATACGCCGGGGGCCCAGTACTTC. Protein product: CASSFDTPGAQYF.

The gene calls are TRBV6-4 and TRBJ2-3; D might be TRBD2 (6 bases). Germline V gives CDR1 MRHNA, CDR2 SNTAGT. The CDR3 covers 15 residues. Trimming pared 6 bases from V and 0 bases from J, leaving 13 bases between. The CDR3 reads CASRGEAGSTDTQYF. DNA of the CDR3: TGTGCCAGCAGAGGGGAGGCGGGGAGCACAGATACGCAGTATTTT.

The chain carries TRBV2 and TRBJ2-1, with TRBD2 matching 8 bases. V was clipped by 2 bases and J by 0 bases; unmatched bases: 3. The CDR3 length is 16 residues. Germline lookup yields CDR1 SNHLY and CDR2 FYNNEI. The CDR3 sequence is CASSELAGGSYNEQFF. The CDR3 DNA reads TGTGCCAGCAGTGAATTGGCGGGGGGCTCCTACAATGAGCAGTTCTTC.

This sequence joins TRBV29-1 and TRBJ1-2; no clear D. CDR3 length: 13 amino acids. Per germline, CDR1 SQVTM and CDR2 ANQGSEA. V shed 6 bases and J shed 5 bases, with 16 bases lying between them. CDR3 amino acids: CSVGDLDQYGYTF. The DNA of the CDR3 is TGCAGCGTCGGTGACTTGGATCAGTATGGCTACACCTTC.

The chain has TRBV19 and TRBJ2-7, with TRBD2 matching over 10 bases. The CDR3 runs to 16 residues. With V trimmed by 4 bases and J by 2 bases, 8 bases remained unmatched. Germline loops: CDR1 LNHDA, CDR2 SQIVND (reference sequence). The CDR3, as DNA: TGTGCCAGTAGTAAGGGTACGAGCGGGAGGGCCTACGAGCAGTACTTC. This codes for CASSKGTSGRAYEQYF.

The chain links TRBV2 to TRBJ2-2; TRBD2 agrees at 13 bases. The germline V gene has CDR1 SNHLY and CDR2 FYNNEI. CDR3 length equals 17 residues. The V and J ends lost 6 bases and 6 bases, in that order; junction bases with no gene match: 10. This CDR3 is CASSLTSGGRVSGELFF. CDR3 DNA: TGTGCCAGCAGCCTGACTAGCGGGGGGCGGGTATCCGGGGAGCTGTTTTTT.

This clone has just one count. The chain employs TRBV5-6 and TRBJ2-7; 7 nucleotides align to TRBD2. The germline V gene encodes CDR1 SGHDT and CDR2 YYEEEE. The length of the CDR3 is 14 residues. Trimming at V came to 2 bases and at J to 2 bases, leaving 4 bases not matched to a gene. The CDR3 coding sequence is TGTGCCAGCAGCTTCCCTAGCGGAACCTACGAGCAGTACTTC. Translation: CASSFPSGTYEQYF.

This clone was detected only a few times. The rearrangement uses TRBV5-5 and TRBJ2-7; a weak D match, TRBD1 (5 bases). V dropped 3 bases and J dropped 9 bases, with 16 bases sitting between them. Per the germline V gene, CDR1 is SGHKS and CDR2 is YYEKEE (reference sequence). The CDR3 spans 13 residues. The CDR3 DNA follows: TGTGCCAGCAGCTGGTTAACAGGAGAGGTGCAGTACTTC. It yields the protein CASSWLTGEVQYF.

The V gene is TRBV18, the J gene TRBJ1-1, with TRBD1 matching 8 bases. The CDR3 runs to 14 residues. V dropped 3 bases and J dropped 2; count of bases not matched to a gene: 2. CDR1 is KGHSH and CDR2 is LQKENI in the germline V gene. CDR3 residues: CASSPTGGNTEAFF. For the CDR3, the DNA is TGTGCCAGCTCACCTACAGGGGGTAACACTGAAGCTTTCTTT.

V and J are TRBV6-4 and TRBJ2-2, with 11 bases identical to TRBD1. The CDR3 covers 16 residues. Germline CDR1 and CDR2: MRHNA and SNTAGT. Germline trimming cut 3 bases from V and 6 bases from J; bases unmatched to any gene: 6. CDR3 loop: CASSEAAGQGAGELFF. The CDR3, as DNA: TGTGCCAGCAGTGAAGCCGCGGGACAGGGGGCCGGGGAGCTGTTTTTT.

This clone was seen a few times. The chain combines TRBV11-2 with TRBJ2-3; TRBD2 agrees at 9 bases. Germline-derived CDR1 and CDR2 are SGHAT and FQNNGV. V trimming: 4 bases; J trimming: 4 bases; junction bases outside the gene matches: 9. The CDR3 has 16 amino acids. This CDR3 is CASSWIAGAPADTQYF. The CDR3 nucleotides are TGTGCCAGCAGCTGGATAGCGGGAGCCCCCGCAGATACGCAGTATTTT.

This rearrangement joins TRBV4-2 to TRBJ2-7; TRBD2 matches 9 bases. Looked up from germline, CDR1 is LGHNA and CDR2 is YNFKEQ. Trimming took 1 base from V and 5 from J; bases not matched to a gene: 9. The CDR3 spans 16 residues. DNA of the CDR3: TGTGCCAGCAGCCAAGGGGCGCGGGAGGGTGGAAACGAGCAGTACTTC. This codes for CASSQGAREGGNEQYF.

This clone was observed a few times. This rearrangement joins TRBV12-2 to TRBJ1-2. TRBV12-2 is given as a pseudogene. CDR3 length: 16 amino acids. Written as DNA, the CDR3 is TGTGCAAGTCGCTTTATGAGGGAGGCCTTGAACTATGGCTACACCTTC. Translating it yields CASRFMREALNYGYTF.

The V call is TRBV6-1, the J call TRBJ1-1; D is undetermined. The CDR3 covers 14 residues. Germline CDR1 MNHNS, CDR2 SASEGT. The ends were cut back, 10 bases at V and 1 base at J, with 16 bases in the middle. Here the CDR3 reads CATEKSAANTEAFF. CDR3 DNA: TGTGCCACCGAGAAAAGTGCCGCGAACACTGAAGCTTTCTTT.